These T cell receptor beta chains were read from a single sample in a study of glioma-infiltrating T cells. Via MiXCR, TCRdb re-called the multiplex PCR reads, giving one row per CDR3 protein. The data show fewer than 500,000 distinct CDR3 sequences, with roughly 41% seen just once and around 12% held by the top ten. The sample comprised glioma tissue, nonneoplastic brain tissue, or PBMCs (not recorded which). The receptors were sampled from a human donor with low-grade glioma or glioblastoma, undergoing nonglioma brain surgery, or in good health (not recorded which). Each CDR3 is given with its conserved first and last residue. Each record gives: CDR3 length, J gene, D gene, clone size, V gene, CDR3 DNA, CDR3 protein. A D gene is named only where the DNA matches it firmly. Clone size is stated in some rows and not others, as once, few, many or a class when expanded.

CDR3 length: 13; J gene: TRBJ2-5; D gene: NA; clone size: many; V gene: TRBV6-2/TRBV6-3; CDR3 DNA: TGTGCCAGCAGTCCACAGGGAAAAGAGACCCAGTACTTC; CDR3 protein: CASSPQGKETQYF
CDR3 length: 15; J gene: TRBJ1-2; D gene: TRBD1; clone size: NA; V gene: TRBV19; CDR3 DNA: TGTGCCAGTAGCCCCTTTACAGGGGGTGCCTATGGCTGCACCTTC; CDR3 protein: CASSPFTGGAYGCTF
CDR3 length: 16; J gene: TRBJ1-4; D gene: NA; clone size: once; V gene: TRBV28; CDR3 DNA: TGTGCCAGCAGTTTAGTGGGAGGGACTAGCCTTGAAAAACTGTTTTTT; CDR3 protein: CASSLVGGTSLEKLFF
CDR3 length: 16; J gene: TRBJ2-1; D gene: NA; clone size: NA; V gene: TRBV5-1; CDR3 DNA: TGCGCCAGCAGCCCCCAGGTGGCAGGCTCCTACAATGAGCAGTTCTTC; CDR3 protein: CASSPQVAGSYNEQFF
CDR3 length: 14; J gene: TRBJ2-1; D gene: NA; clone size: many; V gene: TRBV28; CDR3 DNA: TGTGCCAGCAGCCTCCCAAATACCCTACAGGTGCAGTTCTTC; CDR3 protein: CASSLPNTLQVQFF
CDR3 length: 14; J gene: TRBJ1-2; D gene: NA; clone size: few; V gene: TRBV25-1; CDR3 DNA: TGTGCCAGCAGTGAGGGCGGGGCAGTGTTGAGCTACACCTTC; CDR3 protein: CASSEGGAVLSYTF
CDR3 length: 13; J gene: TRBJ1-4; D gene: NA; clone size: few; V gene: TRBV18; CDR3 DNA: TGTGCCAGCTCAAAGGGGTTCAATGAAAAACTGTTTTTT; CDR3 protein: CASSKGFNEKLFF
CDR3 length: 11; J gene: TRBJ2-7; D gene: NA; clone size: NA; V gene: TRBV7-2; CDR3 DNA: TGTGCCAGCAGCTTAGATTTGGTGGCGTACTTC; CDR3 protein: CASSLDLVAYF
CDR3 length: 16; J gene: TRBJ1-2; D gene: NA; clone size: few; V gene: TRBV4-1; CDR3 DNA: TGCGCCAGCAGCCAAGATAATTCAGGGGCAGGCTATGGCTACACCTTC; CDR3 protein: CASSQDNSGAGYGYTF
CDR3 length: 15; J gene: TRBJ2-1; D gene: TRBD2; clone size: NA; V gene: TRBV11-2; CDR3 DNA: TGTGCCAGCAGCTCTACGCCTAGCGGGAGTGATGAGCAGTTCTTC; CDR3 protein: CASSSTPSGSDEQFF
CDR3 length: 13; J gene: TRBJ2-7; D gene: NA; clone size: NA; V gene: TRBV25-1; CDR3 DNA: TGTGCCAGCAGAGGACGGAGCTCCTACGAGCAGTACTTC; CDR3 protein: CASRGRSSYEQYF
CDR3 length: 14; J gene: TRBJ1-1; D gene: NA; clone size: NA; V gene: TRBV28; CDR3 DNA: TGTGCCGGCAGTATCATCGCGGGGGGACGAGCTGCTTTCTTT; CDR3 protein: CAGSIIAGGRAAFF
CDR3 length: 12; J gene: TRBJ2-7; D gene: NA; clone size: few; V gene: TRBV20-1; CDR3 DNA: TGCAGTGCTCCTCGGAGCTGGGACGAGCAGTACTTC; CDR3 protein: CSAPRSWDEQYF
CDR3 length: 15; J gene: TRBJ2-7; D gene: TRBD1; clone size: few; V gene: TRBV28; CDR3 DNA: TGTGCCAGCAGTCGCCCACAGGGGGCTCGTAACGAGCAGTACTTC; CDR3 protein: CASSRPQGARNEQYF
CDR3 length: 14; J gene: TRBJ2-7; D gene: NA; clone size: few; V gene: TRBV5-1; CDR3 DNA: TGCGCCAGCAGCTTGGGAGCAACGGCCTACGAGCAGTACTTC; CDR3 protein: CASSLGATAYEQYF
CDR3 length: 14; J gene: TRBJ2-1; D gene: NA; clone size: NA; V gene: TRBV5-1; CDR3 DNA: TGCGCCAGCAGCTTCGGCAGCTCTCTCAATGAGCAGTTCTTC; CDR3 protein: CASSFGSSLNEQFF
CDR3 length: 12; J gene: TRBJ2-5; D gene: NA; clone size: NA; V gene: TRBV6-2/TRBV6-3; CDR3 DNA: TGTGCCGGCTCTTGGATCCGAGAGACCCAGTACTTC; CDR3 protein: CAGSWIRETQYF
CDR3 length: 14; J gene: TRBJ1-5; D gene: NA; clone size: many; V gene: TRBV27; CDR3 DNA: TGTGCCAGCAGTTTGGGTTCCGGCAATCAGCCCCAGCATTTT; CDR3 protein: CASSLGSGNQPQHF
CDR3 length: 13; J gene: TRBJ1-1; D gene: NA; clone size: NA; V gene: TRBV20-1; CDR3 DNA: TGCAGTGCTAGTCGGCTCATGAACACTAAAGCGTTCTTT; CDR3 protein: CSASRLMNTKAFF
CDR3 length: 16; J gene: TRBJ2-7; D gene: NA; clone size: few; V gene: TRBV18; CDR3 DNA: TGTGCCAGCTCACCACGGACAGCTTTGGGCTCCTACGAGCAGTACTTC; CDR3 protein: CASSPRTALGSYEQYF
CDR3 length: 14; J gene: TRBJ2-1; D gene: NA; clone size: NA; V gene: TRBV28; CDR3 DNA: TGTGCCAGCAGGATAGCCCAAACCTACAACGAGCAGTTCTTC; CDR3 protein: CASRIAQTYNEQFF
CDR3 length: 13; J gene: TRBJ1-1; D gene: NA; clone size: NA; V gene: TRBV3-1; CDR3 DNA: TGTGCCAGCAGCCAAGTTGGGCGCCCTGAAGCTTTCTTT; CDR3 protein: CASSQVGRPEAFF
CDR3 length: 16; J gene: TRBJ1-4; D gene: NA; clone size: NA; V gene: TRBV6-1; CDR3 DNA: TGTGCCAGCACCAGAACCAGTAGGGCAACTAATGAAAAACTGTTTTTT; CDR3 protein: CASTRTSRATNEKLFF
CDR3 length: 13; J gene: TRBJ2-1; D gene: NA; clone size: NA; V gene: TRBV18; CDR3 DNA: TGTGCCAGCTCTCCCGAGGTGAGAAGTGAGCAGTTCTTC; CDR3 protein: CASSPEVRSEQFF
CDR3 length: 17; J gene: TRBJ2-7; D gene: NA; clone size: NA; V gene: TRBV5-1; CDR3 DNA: TGCGCCAGCAGCGGGGCCGGGACAAAGGAGTACCCCTACGAGCAGTACTTC; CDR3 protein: CASSGAGTKEYPYEQYF
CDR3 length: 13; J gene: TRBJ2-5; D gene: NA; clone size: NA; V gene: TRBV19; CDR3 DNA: TGTGCCAGTAGCGCCTCGGTGGCCGAGACCCAGTACTTC; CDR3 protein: CASSASVAETQYF
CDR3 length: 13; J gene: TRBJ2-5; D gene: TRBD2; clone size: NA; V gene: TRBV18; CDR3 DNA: TGTGCCAGCTCCCCTAGCGGGAAAGAGACCAAGTACTTC; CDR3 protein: CASSPSGKETKYF
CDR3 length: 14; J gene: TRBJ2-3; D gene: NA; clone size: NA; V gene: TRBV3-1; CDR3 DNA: TGTGCAAGCAGCCAAGCCGGATACACAGATACGCAGTATTTT; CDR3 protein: CASSQAGYTDTQYF
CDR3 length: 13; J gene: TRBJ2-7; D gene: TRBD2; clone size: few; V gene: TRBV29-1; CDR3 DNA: TGCAGCGCCCAACCGGGGGGATTTAGAGAGCAGTACTTC; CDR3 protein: CSAQPGGFREQYF
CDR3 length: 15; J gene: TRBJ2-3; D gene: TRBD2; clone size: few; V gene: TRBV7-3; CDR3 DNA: TGTGCCAGCAGCTCCCTAGCGGGAGTGACAGATACGCAGTATTTT; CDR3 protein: CASSSLAGVTDTQYF
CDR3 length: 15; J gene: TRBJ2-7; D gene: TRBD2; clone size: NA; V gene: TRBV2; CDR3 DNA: TGTGCCAGCGGTTCCGGGACTAGCGGCTTCTACGAGCAGTACTTC; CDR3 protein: CASGSGTSGFYEQYF
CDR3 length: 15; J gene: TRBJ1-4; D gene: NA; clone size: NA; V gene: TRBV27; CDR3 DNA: TGTGCCAGCAGTTTAGCTTCGGGGAGTAATGAAAAACTGTTTTTT; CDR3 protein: CASSLASGSNEKLFF
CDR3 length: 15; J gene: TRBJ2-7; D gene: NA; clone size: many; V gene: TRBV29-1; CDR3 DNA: TGCAGCGTCTCCAGGGGGGGGACCGGCTCCTACGAGCAGTACTTC; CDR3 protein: CSVSRGGTGSYEQYF
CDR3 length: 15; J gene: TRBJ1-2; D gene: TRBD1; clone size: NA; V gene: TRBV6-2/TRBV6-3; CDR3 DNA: TGTGCCAGCAGACCCCCCAGCCAGGGGGGAGGAGGCTACACCTTC; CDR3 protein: CASRPPSQGGGGYTF
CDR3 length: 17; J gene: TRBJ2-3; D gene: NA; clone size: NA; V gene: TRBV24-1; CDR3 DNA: TGTGCCACCAGTAATTCATATAGTCTGAACAGCACAGATACGCAGTATTTT; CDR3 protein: CATSNSYSLNSTDTQYF
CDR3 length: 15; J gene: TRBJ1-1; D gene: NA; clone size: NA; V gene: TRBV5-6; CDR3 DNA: TGTGCCAGCAGCTGGGGGGGTACCATGAACACTGAAGCTTTCTTT; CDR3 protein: CASSWGGTMNTEAFF
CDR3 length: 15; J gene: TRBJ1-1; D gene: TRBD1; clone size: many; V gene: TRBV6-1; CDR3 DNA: TGTGCCAGCATGGAGGGGACAGGCCTGAACACTGAAGCTTTCTTT; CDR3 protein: CASMEGTGLNTEAFF
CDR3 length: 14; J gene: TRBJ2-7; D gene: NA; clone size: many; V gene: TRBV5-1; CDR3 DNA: TGCGCCATCTATCCCCGGGACATTTCCTACGAGCAGTACTTC; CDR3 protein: CAIYPRDISYEQYF
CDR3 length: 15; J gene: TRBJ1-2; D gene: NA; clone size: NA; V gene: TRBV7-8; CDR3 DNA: TGTGCCAGCACCTCTTGGGGGAGGGGGAGTGATGGCTACACCTTC; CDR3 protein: CASTSWGRGSDGYTF
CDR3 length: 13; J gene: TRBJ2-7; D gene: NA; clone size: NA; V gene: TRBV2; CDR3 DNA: TGTGCCAGCAGCTTCATGGGGGACGGCGAGCAGTACTTC; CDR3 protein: CASSFMGDGEQYF
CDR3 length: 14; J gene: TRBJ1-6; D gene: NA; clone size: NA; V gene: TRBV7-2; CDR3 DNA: TGTGCCAGCAGCTTAAGTCGGCATAATTCACCCCTCCACTTT; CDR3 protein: CASSLSRHNSPLHF
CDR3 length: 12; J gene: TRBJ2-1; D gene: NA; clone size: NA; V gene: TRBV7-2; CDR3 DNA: TGTGCCAGCAGCTTCCGGAACAATGAGCAGTTCTTC; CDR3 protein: CASSFRNNEQFF
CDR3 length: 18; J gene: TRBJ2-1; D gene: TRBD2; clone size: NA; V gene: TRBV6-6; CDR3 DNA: TGTGCCAGCAGTTACTCGATAGGGGGGACTAGCGGCTACAATGAGCAGTTCTTC; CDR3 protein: CASSYSIGGTSGYNEQFF
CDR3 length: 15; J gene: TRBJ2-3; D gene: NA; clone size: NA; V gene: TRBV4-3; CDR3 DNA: TGCGCCAGCAGCCAATCGGGACTTACCCCAGATACGCAGTATTTT; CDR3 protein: CASSQSGLTPDTQYF
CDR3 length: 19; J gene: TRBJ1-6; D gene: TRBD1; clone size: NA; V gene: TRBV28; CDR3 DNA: TGTGCCAGCAGTTTGGGGGGTCCAGACAGGGAGGCCTATAATTCACCCCTCCACTTT; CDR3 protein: CASSLGGPDREAYNSPLHF
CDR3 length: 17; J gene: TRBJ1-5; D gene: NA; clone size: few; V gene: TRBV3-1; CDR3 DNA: TGTGCCAGCAGCCAAGATTGGGCGGGAAGTGGCAATCAGCCCCAGCATTTT; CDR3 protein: CASSQDWAGSGNQPQHF
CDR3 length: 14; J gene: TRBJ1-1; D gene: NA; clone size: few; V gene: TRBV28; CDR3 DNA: TGTGCCAGTCTTCCGGTCAGATTGAACACTGAAGCTTTCTTT; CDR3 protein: CASLPVRLNTEAFF
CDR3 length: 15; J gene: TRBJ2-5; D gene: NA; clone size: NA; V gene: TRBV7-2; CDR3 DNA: TGTGCCAGCAGCAAGCGGGTAGGGAACCGGGAGACCCAGTACTTC; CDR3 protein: CASSKRVGNRETQYF
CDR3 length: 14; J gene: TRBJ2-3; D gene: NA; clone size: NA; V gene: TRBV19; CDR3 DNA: TGTGCCAGTAGCCAACCCAGCGTCACAGATACGCAGTATTTT; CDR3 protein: CASSQPSVTDTQYF
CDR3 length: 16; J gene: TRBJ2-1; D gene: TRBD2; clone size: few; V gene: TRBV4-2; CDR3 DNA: TGTGCCAGCAGTCGGGGTGGGACTAGCGCTGACAATGAGCAGTTCTTC; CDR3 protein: CASSRGGTSADNEQFF
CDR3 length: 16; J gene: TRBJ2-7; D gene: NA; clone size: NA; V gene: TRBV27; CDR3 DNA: TGTGCCAGCAGTTCACCGGGCCGCAGCCGTCTTCACGAGCAGTACTTC; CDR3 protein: CASSSPGRSRLHEQYF
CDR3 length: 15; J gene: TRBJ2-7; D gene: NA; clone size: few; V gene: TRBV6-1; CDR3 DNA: TGTGCCAGCAGCCGGGGGTTCGCGGGGTTCGACGAGCAGTACTTC; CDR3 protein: CASSRGFAGFDEQYF
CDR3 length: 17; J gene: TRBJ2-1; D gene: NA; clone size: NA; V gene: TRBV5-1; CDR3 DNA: TGCGCCAGCAGCACCCGGACTAACGTAAGCTCCTACAATGAGCAGTTCTTC; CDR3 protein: CASSTRTNVSSYNEQFF
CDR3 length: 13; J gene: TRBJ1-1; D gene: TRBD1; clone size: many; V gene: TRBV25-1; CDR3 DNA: TGTGCCAGCAGTGATTCCGACAGGGCAGAAGCTTTCTTT; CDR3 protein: CASSDSDRAEAFF
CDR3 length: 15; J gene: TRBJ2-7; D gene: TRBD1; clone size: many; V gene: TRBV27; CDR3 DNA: TGTGCCAGCAGTCCGTCGACAGGGAGCTCCTACGAGCAGTACTTC; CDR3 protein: CASSPSTGSSYEQYF
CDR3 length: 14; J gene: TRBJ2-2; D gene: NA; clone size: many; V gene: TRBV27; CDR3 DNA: TGTGCCAGCAGTTTATCTGCATACACCGGGGAGCTGTTTTTT; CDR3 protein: CASSLSAYTGELFF
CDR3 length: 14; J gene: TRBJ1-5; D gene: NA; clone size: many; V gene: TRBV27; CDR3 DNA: TGTGCCAGCAGATTGGCAGGGCGGAATCAGCCCCAGCATTTT; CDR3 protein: CASRLAGRNQPQHF
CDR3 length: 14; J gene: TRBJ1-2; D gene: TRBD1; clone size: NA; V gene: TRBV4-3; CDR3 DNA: TGCGCCAGCAGCCTCAGAAGGGGGCCCTATGGCTACACCTTC; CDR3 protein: CASSLRRGPYGYTF
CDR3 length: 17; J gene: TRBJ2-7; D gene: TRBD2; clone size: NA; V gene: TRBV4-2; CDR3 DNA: TGTGCCAGCAGCCAAGAAACGGAGACTAGCGGTTTCTACGAGCAGTACTTC; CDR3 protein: CASSQETETSGFYEQYF
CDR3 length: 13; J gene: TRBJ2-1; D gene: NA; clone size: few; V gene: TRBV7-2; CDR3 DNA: TGTGCCAGCAGCTCCCGGACCTACAATGAGCAGTTCTTC; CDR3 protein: CASSSRTYNEQFF